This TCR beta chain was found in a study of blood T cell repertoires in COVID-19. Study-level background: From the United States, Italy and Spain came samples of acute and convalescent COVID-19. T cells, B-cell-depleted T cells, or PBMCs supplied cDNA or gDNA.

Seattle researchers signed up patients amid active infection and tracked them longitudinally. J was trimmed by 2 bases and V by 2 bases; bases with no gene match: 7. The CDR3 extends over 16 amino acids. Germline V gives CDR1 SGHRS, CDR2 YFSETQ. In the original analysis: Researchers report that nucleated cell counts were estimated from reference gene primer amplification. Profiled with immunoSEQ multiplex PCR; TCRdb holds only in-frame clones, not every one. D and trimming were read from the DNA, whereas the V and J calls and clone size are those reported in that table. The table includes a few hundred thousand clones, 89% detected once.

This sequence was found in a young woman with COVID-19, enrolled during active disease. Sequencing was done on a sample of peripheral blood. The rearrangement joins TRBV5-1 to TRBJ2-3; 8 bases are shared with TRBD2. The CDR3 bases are TGCGCCAGCAGCTTAGTCCGGGGGGGCCCCACAGATACGCAGTATTTT. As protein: CASSLVRGGPTDTQYF.